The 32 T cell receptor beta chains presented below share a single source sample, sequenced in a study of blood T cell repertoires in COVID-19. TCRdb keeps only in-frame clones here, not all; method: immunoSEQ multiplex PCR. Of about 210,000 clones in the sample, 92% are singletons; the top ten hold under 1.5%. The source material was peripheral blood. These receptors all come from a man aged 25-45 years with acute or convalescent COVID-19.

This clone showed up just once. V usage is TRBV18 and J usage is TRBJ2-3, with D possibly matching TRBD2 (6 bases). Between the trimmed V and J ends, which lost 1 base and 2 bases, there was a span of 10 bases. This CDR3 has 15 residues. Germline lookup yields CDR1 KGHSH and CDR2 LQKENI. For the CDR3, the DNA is TGTGCCAGCTCACCACTGCGCGGGATCACAGATACGCAGTATTTT. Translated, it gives CASSPLRGITDTQYF.

CDR3 residues: CASSPLGSNSPLHF. The CDR3 nucleotides read TGCGCCAGCAGCCCCCTAGGATCGAATTCACCCCTCCACTTT. This sequence joins TRBV5-1 and TRBJ1-6; D unclear. Trimming left V 4 bases short and J 7 bases short, with 12 bases between. The CDR3 contains 14 residues. Germline V gene data show CDR1 as SGHRS and CDR2 as YFSETQ.

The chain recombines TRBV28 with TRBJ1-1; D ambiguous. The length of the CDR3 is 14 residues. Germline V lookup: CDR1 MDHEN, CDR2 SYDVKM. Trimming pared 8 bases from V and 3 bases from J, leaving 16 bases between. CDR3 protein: CASPKGWGDTEAFF. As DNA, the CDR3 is TGTGCCAGCCCTAAGGGCTGGGGAGACACTGAAGCTTTCTTT.

The CDR3 bases are TGTGCCAGCACCCCGGGACAAATAGCTTTCTTT. Translated: CASTPGQIAFF. The rearrangement uses TRBV28 and TRBJ1-1; tentative D call: TRBD1 (6 bases). Trimming shortened V by 7 bases and J by 10 bases, and 13 bases separated the two germline ends. The CDR3 is 11 amino acids. CDR1 is MDHEN, CDR2 SYDVKM, per germline.

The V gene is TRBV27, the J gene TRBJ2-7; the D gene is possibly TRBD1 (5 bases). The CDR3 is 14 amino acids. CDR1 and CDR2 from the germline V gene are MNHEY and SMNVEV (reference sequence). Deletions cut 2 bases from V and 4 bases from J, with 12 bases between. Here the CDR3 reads CASSLKGSYYEQYF. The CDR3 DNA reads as TGTGCCAGCAGTTTAAAGGGGTCCTATTACGAGCAGTACTTC.

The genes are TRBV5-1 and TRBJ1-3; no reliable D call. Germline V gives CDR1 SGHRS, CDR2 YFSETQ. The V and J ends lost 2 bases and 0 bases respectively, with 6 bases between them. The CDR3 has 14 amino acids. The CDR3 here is CASSFGPSGNTIYF. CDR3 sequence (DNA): TGCGCCAGCAGCTTTGGGCCCTCTGGAAACACCATATATTTT.

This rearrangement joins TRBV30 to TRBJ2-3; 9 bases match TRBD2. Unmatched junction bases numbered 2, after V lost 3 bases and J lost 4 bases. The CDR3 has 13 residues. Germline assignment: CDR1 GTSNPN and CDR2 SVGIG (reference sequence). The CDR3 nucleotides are TGTGCCTGGAGGAGGACTAGCGCAGATACGCAGTATTTT. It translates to CAWRRTSADTQYF.

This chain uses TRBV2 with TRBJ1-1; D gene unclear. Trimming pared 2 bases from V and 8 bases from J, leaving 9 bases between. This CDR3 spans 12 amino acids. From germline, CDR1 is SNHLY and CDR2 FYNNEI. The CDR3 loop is CASSEQQLEAFF. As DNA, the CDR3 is TGTGCCAGCAGTGAACAACAGCTGGAAGCTTTCTTT.

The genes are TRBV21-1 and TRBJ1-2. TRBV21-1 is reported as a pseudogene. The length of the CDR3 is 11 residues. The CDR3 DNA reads TGTTACCACTCTAACCACTATGGCTACACCTTC. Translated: CYHSNHYGYTF.

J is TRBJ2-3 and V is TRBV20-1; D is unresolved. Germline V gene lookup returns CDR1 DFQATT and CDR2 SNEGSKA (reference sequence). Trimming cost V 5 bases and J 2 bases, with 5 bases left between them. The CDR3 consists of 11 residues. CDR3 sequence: CSALFTDTQYF. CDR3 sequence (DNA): TGCAGTGCTCTATTCACAGATACGCAGTATTTT.

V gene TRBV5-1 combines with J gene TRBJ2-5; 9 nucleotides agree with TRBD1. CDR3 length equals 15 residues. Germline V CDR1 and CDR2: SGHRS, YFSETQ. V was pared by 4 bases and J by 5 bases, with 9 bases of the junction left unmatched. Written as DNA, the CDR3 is TGCGCCAGCAGCCGAGGGACAGGGAATGGGGAGACCCAGTACTTC. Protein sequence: CASSRGTGNGETQYF.

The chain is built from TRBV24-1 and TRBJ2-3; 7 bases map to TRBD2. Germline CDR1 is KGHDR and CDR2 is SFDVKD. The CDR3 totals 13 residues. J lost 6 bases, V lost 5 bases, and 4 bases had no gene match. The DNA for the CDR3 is TGTGCCACCAGTGCGGGGGGAAGGGATACGCAGTATTTT. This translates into CATSAGGRDTQYF.

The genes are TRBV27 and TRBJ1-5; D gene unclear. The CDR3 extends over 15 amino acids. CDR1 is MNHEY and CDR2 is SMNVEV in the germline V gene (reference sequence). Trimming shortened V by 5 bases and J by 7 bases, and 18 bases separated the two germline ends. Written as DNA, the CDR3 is TGTGCCAGCAGTCTTACCAAAGGGAGAGGGCAGCCCCAGCATTTT. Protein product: CASSLTKGRGQPQHF.

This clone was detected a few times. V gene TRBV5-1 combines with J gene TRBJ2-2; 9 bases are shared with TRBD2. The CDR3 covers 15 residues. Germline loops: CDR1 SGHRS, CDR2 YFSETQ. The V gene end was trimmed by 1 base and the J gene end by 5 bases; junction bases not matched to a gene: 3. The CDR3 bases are TGCGCCAGCAGCTTGACTAGCGGGCCAACCGGGGAGCTGTTTTTT. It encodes CASSLTSGPTGELFF.

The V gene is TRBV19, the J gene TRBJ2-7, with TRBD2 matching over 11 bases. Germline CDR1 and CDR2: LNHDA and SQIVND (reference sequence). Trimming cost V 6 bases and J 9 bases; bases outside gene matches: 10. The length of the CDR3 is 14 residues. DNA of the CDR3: TGTGCCAGTAGCCTAGGGACTAGCGGTTCGCTGCAGTACTTC. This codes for CASSLGTSGSLQYF.

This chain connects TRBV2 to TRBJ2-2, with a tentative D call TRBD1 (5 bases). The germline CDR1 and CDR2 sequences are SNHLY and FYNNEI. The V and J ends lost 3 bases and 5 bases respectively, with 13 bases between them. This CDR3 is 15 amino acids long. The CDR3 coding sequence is TGTGCCAGCAGTGAGTTTCAGGGATTTACCGGGGAGCTGTTTTTT. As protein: CASSEFQGFTGELFF. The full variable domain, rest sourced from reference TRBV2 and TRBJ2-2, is EPEVTQTPSHQVTQMGQEVILRCVPISNHLYFYWYRQILGQKVEFLVSFYNNEISEKSEIFDDQFSVERPDGSNFTLKIRSTKLEDSAMYFCASSEFQGFTGELFFGEGSRLTVL.

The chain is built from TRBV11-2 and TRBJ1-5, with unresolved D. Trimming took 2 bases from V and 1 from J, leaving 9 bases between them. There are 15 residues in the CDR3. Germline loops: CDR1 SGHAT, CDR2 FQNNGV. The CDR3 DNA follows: TGTGCCAGCAGCTTAACTTCGGGGAGCAATCAGCCCCAGCATTTT. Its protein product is CASSLTSGSNQPQHF.

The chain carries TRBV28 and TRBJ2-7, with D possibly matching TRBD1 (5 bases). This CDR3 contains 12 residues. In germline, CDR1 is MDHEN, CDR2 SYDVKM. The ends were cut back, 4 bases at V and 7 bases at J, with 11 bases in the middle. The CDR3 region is CASSSRQKEQYF. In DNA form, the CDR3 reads TGTGCCAGCAGTTCCCGACAGAAAGAGCAGTACTTC.

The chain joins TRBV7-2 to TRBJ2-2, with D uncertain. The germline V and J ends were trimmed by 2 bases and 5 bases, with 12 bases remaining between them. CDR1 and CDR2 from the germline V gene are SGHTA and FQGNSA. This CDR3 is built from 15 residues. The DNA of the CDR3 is TGTGCCAGCAGCTTATTCGGCCCGAGGACCGGGGAGCTGTTTTTT. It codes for CASSLFGPRTGELFF. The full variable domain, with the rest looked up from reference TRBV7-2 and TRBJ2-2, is GAGVSQSPSNKVTEKGKDVELRCDPISGHTALYWYRQSLGQGLEFLIYFQGNSAPDKSGLPSDRFSAERTGGSVSTLTIQRTQQEDSAVYLCASSLFGPRTGELFFGEGSRLTVL.

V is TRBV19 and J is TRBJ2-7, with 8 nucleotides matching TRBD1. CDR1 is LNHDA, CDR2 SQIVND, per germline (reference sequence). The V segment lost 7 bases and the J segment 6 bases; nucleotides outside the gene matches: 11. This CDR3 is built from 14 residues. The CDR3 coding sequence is TGTGCCAGTACCGGACAGGGCTTCTCGGGCGAGCAGTACTTC. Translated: CASTGQGFSGEQYF.

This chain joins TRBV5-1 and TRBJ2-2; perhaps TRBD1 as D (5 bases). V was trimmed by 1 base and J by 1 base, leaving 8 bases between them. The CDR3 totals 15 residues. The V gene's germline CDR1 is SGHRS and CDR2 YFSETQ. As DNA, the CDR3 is TGCGCCAGCAGCTTGCGGACACAGAACACCGGGGAGCTGTTTTTT. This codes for CASSLRTQNTGELFF.

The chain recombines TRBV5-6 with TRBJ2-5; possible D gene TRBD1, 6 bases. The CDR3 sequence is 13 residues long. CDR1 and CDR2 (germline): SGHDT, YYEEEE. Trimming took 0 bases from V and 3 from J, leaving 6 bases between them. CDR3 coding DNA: TGTGCCAGCAGCTTGGGACAGGAAGAGACCCAGTACTTC. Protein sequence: CASSLGQEETQYF.

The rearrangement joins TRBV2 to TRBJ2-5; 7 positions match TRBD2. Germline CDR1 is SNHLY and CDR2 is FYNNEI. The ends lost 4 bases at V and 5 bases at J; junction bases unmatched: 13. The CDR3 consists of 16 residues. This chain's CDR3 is CASSVVGLEVWETQYF. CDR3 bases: TGTGCCAGCAGTGTGGTTGGACTAGAGGTTTGGGAGACCCAGTACTTC.

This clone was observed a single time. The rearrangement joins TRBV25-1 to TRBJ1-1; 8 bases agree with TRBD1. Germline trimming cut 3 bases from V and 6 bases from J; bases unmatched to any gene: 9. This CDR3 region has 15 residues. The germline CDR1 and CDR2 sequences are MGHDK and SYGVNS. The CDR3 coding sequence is TGTGCCAGCAGTGAGGCCGGACAGGGAAGAGCTGAAGCTTTCTTT. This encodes CASSEAGQGRAEAFF.

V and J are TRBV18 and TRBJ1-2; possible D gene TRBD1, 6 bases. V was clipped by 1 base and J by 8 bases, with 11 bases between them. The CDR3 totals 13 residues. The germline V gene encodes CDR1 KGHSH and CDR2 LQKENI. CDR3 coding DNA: TGTGCCAGCTCACCACGACAGGACGGGGGCTACACCTTC. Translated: CASSPRQDGGYTF.

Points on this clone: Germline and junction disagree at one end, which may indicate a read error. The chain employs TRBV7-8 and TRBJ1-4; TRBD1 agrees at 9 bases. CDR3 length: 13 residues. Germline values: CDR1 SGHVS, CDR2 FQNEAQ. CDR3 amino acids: CASSSDRGNEQVF. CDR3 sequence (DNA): TGTGCCAGCAGCTCGGACAGGGGCAATGAGCAAGTTTTT.

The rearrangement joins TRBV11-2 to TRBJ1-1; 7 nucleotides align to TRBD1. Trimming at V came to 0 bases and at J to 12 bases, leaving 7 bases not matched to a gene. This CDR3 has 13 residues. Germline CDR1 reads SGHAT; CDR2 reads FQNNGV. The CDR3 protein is CASSLEAGQLSFF. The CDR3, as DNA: TGTGCCAGCAGCTTAGAGGCGGGACAGCTTTCTTTCTTT.

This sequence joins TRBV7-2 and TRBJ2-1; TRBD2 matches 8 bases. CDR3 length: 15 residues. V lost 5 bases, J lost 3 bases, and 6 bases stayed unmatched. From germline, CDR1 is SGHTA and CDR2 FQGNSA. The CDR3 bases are TGTGCCAGCAGCACCGTAGCGGGAAACTACAATGAGCAGTTCTTC. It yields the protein CASSTVAGNYNEQFF. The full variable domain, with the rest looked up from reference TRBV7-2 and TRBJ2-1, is GAGVSQSPSNKVTEKGKDVELRCDPISGHTALYWYRQSLGQGLEFLIYFQGNSAPDKSGLPSDRFSAERTGGSVSTLTIQRTQQEDSAVYLCASSTVAGNYNEQFFGPGTRLTVL.

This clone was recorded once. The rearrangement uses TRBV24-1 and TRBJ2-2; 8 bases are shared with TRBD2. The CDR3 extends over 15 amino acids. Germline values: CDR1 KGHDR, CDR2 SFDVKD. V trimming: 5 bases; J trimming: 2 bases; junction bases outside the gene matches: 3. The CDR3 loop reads CATSAAGANTGELFF. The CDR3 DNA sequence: TGTGCCACCAGTGCAGCGGGGGCTAACACCGGGGAGCTGTTTTTT.

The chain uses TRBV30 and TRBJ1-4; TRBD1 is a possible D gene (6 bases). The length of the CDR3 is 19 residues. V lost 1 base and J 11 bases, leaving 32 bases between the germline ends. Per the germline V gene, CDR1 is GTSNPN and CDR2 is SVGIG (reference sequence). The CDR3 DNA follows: TGTGCCTGGAGTGCCAACAGGGAATTAAGGAAAGGTGTTGGAGCGAAACTGTTTTTT. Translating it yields CAWSANRELRKGVGAKLFF.

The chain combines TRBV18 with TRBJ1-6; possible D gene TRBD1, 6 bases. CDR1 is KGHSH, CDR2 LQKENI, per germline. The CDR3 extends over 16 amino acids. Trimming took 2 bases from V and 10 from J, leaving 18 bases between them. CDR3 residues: CASSPSVWTERSPLHF. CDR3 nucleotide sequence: TGTGCCAGCTCACCATCCGTCTGGACAGAGAGGTCACCCCTCCACTTT.

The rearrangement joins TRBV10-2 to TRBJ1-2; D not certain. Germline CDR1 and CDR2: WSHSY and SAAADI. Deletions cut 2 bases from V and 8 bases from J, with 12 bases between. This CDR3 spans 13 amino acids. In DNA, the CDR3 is TGCGCCAGCAGTGAGGCCGGGAAAAGAGGCTACACCTTC. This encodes CASSEAGKRGYTF.